This record concerns one T cell receptor beta chain sequence. Its specificity is unknown. This sample was included in a study of T cell responses to AZD1222 COVID-19 vaccine. Study results and limitations: Spike as a whole was targeted by vaccine-associated CD4 TCRs, dominant at 160-218 and 743-854.

Generated by immunoSEQ multiplex PCR, the TCRdb table keeps only in-frame clones and is missing some. The repertoire includes about 160,000 clones, about 91% of them detected once, and roughly 4.3% sits in the top ten. The V segment lost 3 bases and the J segment 9 bases; nucleotides outside the gene matches: 4. The CDR3 is made up of 13 amino acids. Sequences were derived from peripheral blood, sampled on day 0 of MenACWY control vaccination. This TCR came from an adult in good health. The gene calls are TRBV12-3 or TRBV12-4 and TRBJ2-1; TRBD2 agrees at 8 bases. CDR3 coding DNA: TGTGCCAGCAGTTTTACTAGCGGCCCTGAGCAGTTCTTC. Protein product: CASSFTSGPEQFF.